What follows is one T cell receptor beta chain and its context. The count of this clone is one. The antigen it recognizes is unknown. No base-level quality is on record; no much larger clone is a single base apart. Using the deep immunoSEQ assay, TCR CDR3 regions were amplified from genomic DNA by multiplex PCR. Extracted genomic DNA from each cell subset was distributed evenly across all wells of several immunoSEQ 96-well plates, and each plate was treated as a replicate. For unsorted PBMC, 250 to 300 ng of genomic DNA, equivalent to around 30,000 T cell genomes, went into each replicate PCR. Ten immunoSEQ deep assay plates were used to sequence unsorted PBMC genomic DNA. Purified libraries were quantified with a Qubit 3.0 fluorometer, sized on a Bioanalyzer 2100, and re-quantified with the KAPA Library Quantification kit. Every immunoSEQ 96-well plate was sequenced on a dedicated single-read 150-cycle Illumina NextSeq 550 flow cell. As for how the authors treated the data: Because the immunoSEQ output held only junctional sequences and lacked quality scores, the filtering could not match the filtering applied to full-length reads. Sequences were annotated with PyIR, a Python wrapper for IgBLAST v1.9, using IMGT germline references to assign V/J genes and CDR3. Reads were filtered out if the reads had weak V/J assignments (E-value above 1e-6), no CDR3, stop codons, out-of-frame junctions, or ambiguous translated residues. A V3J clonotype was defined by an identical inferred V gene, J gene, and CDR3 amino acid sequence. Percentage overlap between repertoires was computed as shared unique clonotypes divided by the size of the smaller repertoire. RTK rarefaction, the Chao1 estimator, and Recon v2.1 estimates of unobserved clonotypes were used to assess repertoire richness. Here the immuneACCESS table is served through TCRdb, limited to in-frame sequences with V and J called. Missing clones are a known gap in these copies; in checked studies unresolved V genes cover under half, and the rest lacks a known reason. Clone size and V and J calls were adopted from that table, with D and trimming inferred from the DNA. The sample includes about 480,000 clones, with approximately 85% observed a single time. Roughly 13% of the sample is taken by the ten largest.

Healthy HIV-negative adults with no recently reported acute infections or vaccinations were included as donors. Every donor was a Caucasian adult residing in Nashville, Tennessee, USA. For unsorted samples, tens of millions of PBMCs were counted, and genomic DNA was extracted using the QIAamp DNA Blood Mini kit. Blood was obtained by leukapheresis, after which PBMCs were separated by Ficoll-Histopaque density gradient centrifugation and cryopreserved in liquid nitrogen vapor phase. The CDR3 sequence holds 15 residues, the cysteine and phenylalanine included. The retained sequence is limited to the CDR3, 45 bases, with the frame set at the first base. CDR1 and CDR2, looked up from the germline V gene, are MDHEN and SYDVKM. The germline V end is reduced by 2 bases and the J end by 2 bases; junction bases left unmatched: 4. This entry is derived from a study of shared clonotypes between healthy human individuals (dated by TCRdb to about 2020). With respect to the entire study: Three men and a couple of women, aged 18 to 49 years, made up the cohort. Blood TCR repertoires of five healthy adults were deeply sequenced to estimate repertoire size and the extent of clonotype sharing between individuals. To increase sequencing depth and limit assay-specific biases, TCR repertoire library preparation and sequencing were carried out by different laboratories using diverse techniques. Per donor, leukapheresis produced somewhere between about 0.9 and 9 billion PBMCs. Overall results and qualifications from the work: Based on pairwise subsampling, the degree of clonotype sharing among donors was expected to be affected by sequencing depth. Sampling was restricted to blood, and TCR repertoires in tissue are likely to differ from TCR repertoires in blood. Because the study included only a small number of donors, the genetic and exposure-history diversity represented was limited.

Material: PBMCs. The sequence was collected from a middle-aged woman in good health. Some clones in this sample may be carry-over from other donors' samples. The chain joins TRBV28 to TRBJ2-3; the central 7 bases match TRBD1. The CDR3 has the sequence CASSLGQGVTDTQYF. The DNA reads TGTGCCAGCAGTTTAGGGCAGGGGGTCACAGATACGCAGTATTTT.